These T cell receptor beta chains were read from a single sample in a study of T-cell reconstitution after alpha-beta-depleted transplantation in children. MiXCR, applied by TCRdb to the PCR reads, yields one record per CDR3 protein. The data show hundreds of thousands of distinct CDR3 sequences, with roughly 13% seen just once and around 4.5% held by the top ten. Sequencing was performed on PBMCs, taken from the stem cell graft. All receptors come from a human donor who donated a stem cell graft to a child with Fanconi anemia. Both conserved end residues are part of each CDR3. D genes are given only for firm matches. Clone size appears in some rows only: once, few, many, or a class for an expanded clone.

12 | TRBJ1-1 | many | TRBV29-1 | NA | CSVEAGTSEAFF | TGCAGCGTTGAAGCGGGGACGAGTGAAGCTTTCTTT
15 | TRBJ2-2 | many | TRBV7-8 | NA | CASSHGDSNTGELFF | TGTGCCAGCAGCCATGGGGACTCTAACACCGGGGAGCTGTTTTTT
15 | TRBJ1-2 | NA | TRBV3-1 | NA | CASSPTHGGFYGYTF | TGTGCCAGCAGCCCTACCCATGGGGGATTCTATGGCTACACCTTC
16 | TRBJ1-1 | few | TRBV14 | NA | CASSQGPSLPNTEAFF | TGTGCCAGCAGCCAAGGGCCCTCCTTACCGAACACTGAAGCTTTCTTT
13 | TRBJ2-1 | NA | TRBV20-1 | TRBD1 | CSATGTGYNEQFF | TGCAGTGCTACCGGGACAGGGTACAATGAGCAGTTCTTC
12 | TRBJ2-3 | few | TRBV13 | NA | CASSASAGSQYF | TGTGCCAGCAGCGCAAGCGCGGGCTCGCAGTATTTT
13 | TRBJ2-5 | many | TRBV15 | TRBD2 | CATSPGTTETQYF | TGTGCCACCAGCCCTGGGACTACAGAGACCCAGTACTTC
15 | TRBJ2-3 | NA | TRBV30 | NA | CAWSTSDRFTDTQYF | TGTGCCTGGAGTACCTCGGACAGATTCACAGATACGCAGTATTTT
16 | TRBJ1-3 | NA | TRBV7-9 | NA | CASSLSEGAFGNTIYF | TGTGCCAGCAGCTTATCTGAAGGGGCATTCGGAAACACCATATATTTT
13 | TRBJ2-5 | many | TRBV2 | TRBD2 | CASIVPPSGTQYF | TGTGCCAGCATAGTTCCACCTAGCGGGACCCAGTACTTC
21 | TRBJ2-2 | few | TRBV4-1 | NA | CASSPWTTAESTETNTGELFF | TGCGCCAGCAGCCCGTGGACAACCGCTGAAAGCACAGAAACGAACACCGGGGAGCTGTTTTTT
15 | TRBJ1-1 | NA | TRBV20-1 | NA | CSARELGHSGGQAFF | TGCAGTGCTAGAGAATTAGGGCACAGTGGGGGGCAAGCTTTCTTT
14 | TRBJ2-7 | NA | TRBV9 | NA | CASSAQGMPHEQYF | TGTGCCAGCAGCGCACAGGGCATGCCACACGAGCAGTACTTC
13 | TRBJ1-5 | NA | TRBV20-1 | NA | CSARSGGGQPQHF | TGCAGTGCTAGATCCGGCGGCGGACAGCCCCAGCATTTT
13 | TRBJ2-5 | few | TRBV6-2/TRBV6-3 | NA | CASSYGKRETQYF | TGTGCCAGCAGTTACGGAAAGAGAGAGACCCAGTACTTC
17 | TRBJ1-2 | NA | TRBV11-1 | TRBD1 | CASSLDAPGQGTYGYTF | TGTGCCAGCAGCTTAGACGCACCGGGACAGGGTACCTATGGCTACACCTTC
13 | TRBJ2-1 | NA | TRBV6-1 | TRBD2 | CASGGGVDNEQFF | TGTGCCAGCGGGGGGGGAGTGGACAATGAGCAGTTCTTC
14 | TRBJ1-1 | few | TRBV20-1 | TRBD1 | CSASSQAETGEAFF | TGCAGTGCTAGCAGTCAGGCAGAGACAGGGGAAGCTTTCTTT
16 | TRBJ2-1 | NA | TRBV7-2 | TRBD2 | CASSFNIAGPRNEQFF | TGTGCCAGCAGCTTTAATATAGCGGGTCCCCGCAATGAGCAGTTCTTC
14 | TRBJ2-2 | many | TRBV7-3 | TRBD2 | CASSSRGGTGELFF | TGTGCCAGCAGTTCCCGCGGGGGTACCGGGGAGCTGTTTTTT
14 | TRBJ2-3 | many | TRBV20-1 | TRBD1 | CSASEDRRTDTQYF | TGCAGTGCCTCAGAGGACAGGCGAACAGATACGCAGTATTTT
14 | TRBJ2-1 | few | TRBV12-3/TRBV12-4 | TRBD2 | CASSRLAALYEQFF | TGTGCCAGCAGTCGACTAGCCGCTTTGTATGAGCAGTTCTTC
13 | TRBJ2-7 | NA | TRBV6-2/TRBV6-3 | NA | CASRASSAHEQYF | TGTGCCAGCAGAGCATCCAGCGCGCACGAGCAGTACTTC
17 | TRBJ1-3 | few | TRBV10-3 | NA | CAISELPPGPSGNTIYF | TGTGCCATCAGTGAGCTTCCCCCGGGACCCTCTGGAAACACCATATATTTT
14 | TRBJ2-2 | many | TRBV20-1 | TRBD2 | CSAPTSGAPRELFF | TGCAGTGCCCCCACTAGCGGGGCCCCCCGGGAGCTGTTTTTT
18 | TRBJ2-1 | NA | TRBV6-1 | TRBD2 | CASSAGTSGGAGRVEQFF | TGTGCCAGCAGTGCCGGGACTAGCGGGGGAGCGGGACGGGTTGAGCAGTTCTTC
14 | TRBJ1-1 | many | TRBV5-1 | TRBD1 | CASKEQGSNTEAFF | TGCGCCAGCAAGGAACAGGGGTCGAACACTGAAGCTTTCTTT
15 | TRBJ2-7 | many | TRBV4-2 | NA | CASSQEWLFRSEQYF | TGTGCCAGCAGCCAAGAGTGGCTTTTTAGGAGCGAGCAGTACTTC
15 | TRBJ2-1 | many | TRBV12-3/TRBV12-4 | NA | CASSRSFGSYNEQFF | TGTGCCAGCAGTCGATCATTCGGCTCCTACAATGAGCAGTTCTTC
15 | TRBJ1-5 | many | TRBV7-2 | NA | CASSLVAWVNQPQHF | TGTGCCAGCAGCTTAGTGGCATGGGTGAATCAGCCCCAGCATTTT
12 | TRBJ1-5 | NA | TRBV15 | NA | CATSIGNQPQHF | TGTGCCACCAGCATTGGCAATCAGCCCCAGCATTTT
11 | TRBJ1-1 | few | TRBV20-1 | NA | CSASDGGEAFF | TGCAGTGCTAGTGACGGGGGAGAAGCTTTCTTT
12 | TRBJ2-3 | many | TRBV9 | NA | CASSTSPDTQYF | TGTGCCAGCAGCACCTCCCCCGATACGCAGTATTTT
12 | TRBJ2-1 | few | TRBV20-1 | TRBD2 | CSGLAGTREQFF | TGCAGTGGGTTAGCGGGGACCCGGGAGCAGTTCTTC
18 | TRBJ2-2 | few | TRBV5-6 | NA | CASTDGYRAGTNTGELFF | TGTGCCAGCACGGATGGATACCGGGCAGGCACGAACACCGGGGAGCTGTTTTTT
15 | TRBJ2-1 | NA | TRBV18 | TRBD1 | CASSPGTGGQNEQFF | TGTGCCAGCTCACCCGGGACAGGGGGCCAAAATGAGCAGTTCTTC
15 | TRBJ1-2 | NA | TRBV6-2/TRBV6-3 | TRBD1 | CASSPPPDRDHGYTF | TGTGCCAGCAGTCCACCGCCCGACAGGGATCATGGCTACACCTTC